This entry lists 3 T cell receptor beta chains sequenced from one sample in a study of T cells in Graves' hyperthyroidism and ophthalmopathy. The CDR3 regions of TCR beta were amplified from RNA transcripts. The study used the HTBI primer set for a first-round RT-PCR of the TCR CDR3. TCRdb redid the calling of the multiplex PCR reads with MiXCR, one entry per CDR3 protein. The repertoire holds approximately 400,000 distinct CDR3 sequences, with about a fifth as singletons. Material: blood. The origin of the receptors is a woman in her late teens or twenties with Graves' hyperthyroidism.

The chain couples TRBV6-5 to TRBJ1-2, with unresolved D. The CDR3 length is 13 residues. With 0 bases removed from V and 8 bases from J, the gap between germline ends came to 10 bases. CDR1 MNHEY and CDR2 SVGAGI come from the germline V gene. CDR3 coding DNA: TGTGCCAGCAGTTACTCGGGCAGGTGGGGCTACACCTTC. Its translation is CASSYSGRWGYTF.

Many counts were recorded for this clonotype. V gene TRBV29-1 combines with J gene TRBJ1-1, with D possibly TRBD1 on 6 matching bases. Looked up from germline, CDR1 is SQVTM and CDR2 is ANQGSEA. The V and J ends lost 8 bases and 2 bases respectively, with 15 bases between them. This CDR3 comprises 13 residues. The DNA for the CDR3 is TGCAGCTCGACAGGATTTGAAAACACTGAAGCTTTCTTT. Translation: CSSTGFENTEAFF.

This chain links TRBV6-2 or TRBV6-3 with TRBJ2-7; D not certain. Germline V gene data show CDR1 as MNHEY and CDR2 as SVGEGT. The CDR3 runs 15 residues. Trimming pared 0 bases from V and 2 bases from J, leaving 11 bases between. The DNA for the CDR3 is TGTGCCAGCAGTTACTCGAGGTCAGGCACCTACGAGCAGTACTTC. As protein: CASSYSRSGTYEQYF.